This T cell receptor beta chain was sequenced for a study of CD8 T cells in Susac syndrome. Regarding the study as a whole: The study recognized that its TCR sequencing and HLA analysis covered a relatively small number of individuals.

It was negative isolation that provided the CD8+ and CD4+ T cells, whereas TEMRA cells were enriched by FACS. The germline V gene encodes CDR1 LGHDT and CDR2 YNNKEL (reference sequence). This CDR3 contains 17 residues. Trimming removed 1 base at V and 2 bases at J, with 16 bases between. It was with random hexamers that about 0.45 to 1 ug RNA was reverse transcribed. A single record per CDR3 protein comes from TCRdb applying MiXCR to the immunoSEQ multiplex PCR reads. The sample holds 400,000 to 550,000 distinct CDR3 sequences, more than 70% seen once. This clonotype was recorded once. The antigen is not known.

V gene TRBV3-1 combines with J gene TRBJ2-3; D is ambiguous. The sequencing input was CD8+ T cells from PBMCs. The receptor comes from a human donor with multiple sclerosis. CDR3 region: CASSQGRPPGDTDTQYF. DNA for the CDR3: TGTGCCAGCAGCCAAGGGCGGCCGCCTGGAGACACAGATACGCAGTATTTT.